These 4 T cell receptor beta chains were all obtained from the same sample, sequenced in a study of CD8+CD57+ T cells in acquired aplastic anemia. Profiling of TCR beta VDJ combinations and CDR3 sequences used genomic DNA as template. MiXCR was run by TCRdb on the reads, yielding one entry per CDR3 protein. The data contain 200,000 to 250,000 distinct CDR3 sequences, roughly 45% of them singletons. CD8+CD57+ cell expansion, shown by flow cytometry, had occurred in the patients selected for sequencing. Material: sorted CD4+, CD8+, or CD8+CD57+ T cells (not recorded which) from PBMCs. The receptors shown here come from a human donor with aplastic anemia.

This chain connects TRBV7-2 to TRBJ2-7; 9 bases are shared with TRBD2. Trimming took 2 bases from V and 6 from J; bases not matched to a gene: 8. The CDR3 runs to 15 residues. Germline CDR1 is SGHTA and CDR2 is FQGNSA. CDR3 nucleotides: TGTGCCAGCAGCTTACACCCGGGACTAGCAAGCGAGCAGTACTTC. This encodes CASSLHPGLASEQYF.

This clonotype has ten or more counts. V usage is TRBV20-1 and J usage is TRBJ1-2; D unresolved. Germline V gives CDR1 DFQATT, CDR2 SNEGSKA (reference sequence). This CDR3 has 13 amino acids. The V end lost 0 bases, the J end lost 4 bases, and 9 bases lay between the germline ends. CDR3 bases: TGCAGTGCTAGAGACTACGGCCTCTATGGCTACACCTTC. Its protein is CSARDYGLYGYTF.

This rearrangement joins TRBV5-1 to TRBJ2-7; maybe TRBD2 (7 bases). Germline V gene data show CDR1 as SGHRS and CDR2 as YFSETQ. The CDR3 totals 14 residues. V was pared by 0 bases and J by 7 bases, with 14 bases between. The CDR3 coding sequence is TGCGCCAGCAGCTTGGAAGGGGGGGCGCGAGAGCAGTACTTC. Amino acids: CASSLEGGAREQYF. Full variable domain (outside the CDR3, taken from reference TRBV5-1 and TRBJ2-7): KAGVTQTPRYLIKTRGQQVTLSCSPISGHRSVSWYQQTPGQGLQFLFEYFSETQRNKGNFPGRFSGRQFSNSRSEMNVSTLELGDSALYLCASSLEGGAREQYFGPGTRLTVT.

This clonotype was counted only a few times. The rearrangement uses TRBV27 and TRBJ1-1; TRBD1 aligns across 7 bases. The germline V gene encodes CDR1 MNHEY and CDR2 SMNVEV (reference sequence). The CDR3 runs 14 residues. Trimming removed 6 bases from V and 3 bases from J; junction bases left unmatched: 7. The CDR3 loop reads CASSRDRADTEAFF. CDR3 bases: TGTGCCAGCAGCCGAGACAGGGCGGACACTGAAGCTTTCTTT.